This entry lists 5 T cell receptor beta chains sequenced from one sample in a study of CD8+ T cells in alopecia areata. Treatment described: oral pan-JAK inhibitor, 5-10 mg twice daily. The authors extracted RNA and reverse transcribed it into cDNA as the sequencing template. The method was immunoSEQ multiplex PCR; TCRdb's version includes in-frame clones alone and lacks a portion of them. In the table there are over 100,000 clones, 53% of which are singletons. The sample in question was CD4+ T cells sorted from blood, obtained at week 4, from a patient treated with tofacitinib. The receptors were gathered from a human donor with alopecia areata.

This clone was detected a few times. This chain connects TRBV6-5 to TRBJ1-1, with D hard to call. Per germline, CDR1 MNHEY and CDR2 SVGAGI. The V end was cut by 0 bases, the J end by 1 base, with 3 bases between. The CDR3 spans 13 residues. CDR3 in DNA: TGTGCCAGCAGTTACTCGGCGAACACTGAAGCTTTCTTT. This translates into CASSYSANTEAFF.

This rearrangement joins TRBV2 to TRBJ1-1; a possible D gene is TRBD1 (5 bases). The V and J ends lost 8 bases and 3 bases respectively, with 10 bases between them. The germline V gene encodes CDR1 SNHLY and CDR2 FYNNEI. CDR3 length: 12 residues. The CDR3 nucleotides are TGTGCCAGCGTCGACAGCCACACTGAAGCTTTCTTT. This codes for CASVDSHTEAFF.

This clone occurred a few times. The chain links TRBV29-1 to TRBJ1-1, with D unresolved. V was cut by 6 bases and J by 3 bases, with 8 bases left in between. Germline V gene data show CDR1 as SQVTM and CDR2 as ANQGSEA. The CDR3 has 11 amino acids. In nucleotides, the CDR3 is TGCAGCGTCTCGCTATACACTGAAGCTTTCTTT. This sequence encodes CSVSLYTEAFF.

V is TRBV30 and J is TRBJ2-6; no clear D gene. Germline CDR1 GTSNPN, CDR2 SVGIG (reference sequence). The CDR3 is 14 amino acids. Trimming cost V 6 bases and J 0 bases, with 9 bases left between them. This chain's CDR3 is CACDRFSGANVLTF. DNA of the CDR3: TGTGCCTGCGACCGCTTCTCTGGGGCCAACGTCCTGACTTTC.

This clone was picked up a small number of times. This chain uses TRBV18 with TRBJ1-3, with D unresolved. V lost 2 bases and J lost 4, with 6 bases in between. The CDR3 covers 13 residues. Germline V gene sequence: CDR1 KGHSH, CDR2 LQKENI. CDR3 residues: CASSPGGGNTIYF. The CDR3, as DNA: TGTGCCAGCTCACCAGGCGGGGGAAACACCATATATTTT. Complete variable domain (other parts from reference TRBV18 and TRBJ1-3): NAGVMQNPRHLVRRRGQEARLRCSPMKGHSHVYWYRQLPEEGLKFMVYLQKENIIDESGMPKERFSAEFPKEGPSILRIQQVVRGDSAAYFCASSPGGGNTIYFGEGSWLTVV.